The TCR beta chain described here comes from a study of early T cells in non-severe SARS-CoV-2 infection. TCRdb processed the 5' RACE reads anew with MiXCR; each CDR3 protein has one entry. The repertoire holds about 97,000 distinct CDR3 sequences, with 11% as singletons. CDR1 LGHDT and CDR2 YNNKEL come from the germline V gene (reference sequence). There are 15 residues in the CDR3. The V gene end was trimmed by 1 base and the J gene end by 4 bases; junction bases not matched to a gene: 2. The specimen comprised whole blood, sampled at baseline. V is TRBV3-1 and J is TRBJ1-3; 9 nucleotides match TRBD1. The sequence derives from an adult who was a healthcare worker with PCR-confirmed SARS-CoV-2 infection or an uninfected control (not recorded which). CDR3 sequence (DNA): TGTGCCAGCAGCCAAGGGACAGGGGAAGGAAACACCATATATTTT. Protein product: CASSQGTGEGNTIYF.